This T cell receptor (beta chain) is from a study of Tregs in tolerant kidney transplant recipients. V was shortened by 2 bases and J by 5 bases, with 18 bases between the two germline ends. Germline values: CDR1 SQVTM, CDR2 ANQGSEA. This CDR3 is 15 amino acids long. TCRdb's copy holds only in-frame clones and misses some; the assay was immunoSEQ multiplex PCR. The sample consists of some 68,000 clones, about four fifths of them appearing once. The sequenced sample consisted of CD4+ T cells from blood. The TCR was taken from a human donor in good health. This chain uses TRBV29-1 with TRBJ2-5; weak D call: TRBD2 (7 bases). The CDR3 here is CSVELAGRGGETQYF. For the CDR3, the DNA is TGCAGCGTTGAACTGGCAGGGAGGGGGGGGGAGACCCAGTACTTC.